The present TCR beta chain was sequenced within a study of control samples from healthy donors and cancer patients. The method was immunoSEQ multiplex PCR; TCRdb's version includes in-frame clones alone and lacks a portion of them. The sample carries about 96,000 clones, 80% to 95% recorded once. Notes on this clone: Different DNA sequences within this sample yield the same CDR3.

The CDR3 is made up of 14 amino acids. The V end lost 5 bases, the J end lost 0 bases, and 8 bases lay between the germline ends. Germline loops: CDR1 MNHEY, CDR2 SMNVEV (reference sequence). The chain carries TRBV27 and TRBJ1-5, with D possibly being TRBD1 (5 bases). The clonotype originates from a man aged 18 to 29 in good health. Sequencing was carried out using blood. In nucleotides, the CDR3 is TGTGCCAGCAGTCCAGGGTATAGCAATCAGCCCCAGCATTTT. Its protein product is CASSPGYSNQPQHF.